Included here is one TCR beta chain sequence, with context. Antigen specificity is unknown. TCRdb's copy holds only in-frame clones and misses some; the assay was immunoSEQ multiplex PCR. The sample records 75,000 to 95,000 clones, approximately 90% being singletons. The record originates from a study of resident and recirculating memory T cells in vitiligo. Findings and limits, study-wide: No single dominant TCR clone appeared; lesion clonality varied.

The source of this sequence is a male donor with vitiligo. What was sequenced was blood.

The CDR3 region is CASSLLASIYEETQYF. The CDR3 DNA reads TGTGCCAGCAGCTTATTGGCTAGCATCTACGAAGAGACCCAGTACTTC. The rearrangement uses TRBV11-3 and TRBJ2-5; TRBD2 is a possible D gene (5 bases). The CDR3 loop spans 16 amino acids. Per the germline V gene, CDR1 is SGHNT and CDR2 is YENEEA. The V gene lost 2 bases and the J gene lost 3 bases, with 16 bases spanning the gap.